The present T cell receptor (beta chain) was sequenced within a study of CD8+CD57+ T cells in acquired aplastic anemia. Whole-study results and caveats: Shared by patients and controls, 25 to 35 CD8+ CDR3s were abundant in patients. Between patients and controls, CD8+ Simpson's diversity did not vary significantly.

A note on this clonotype: Its antigen is not identified.

Profiles of TCR beta VDJ and CDR3 were generated from a genomic DNA template. TCRdb analysed the reads with MiXCR anew, one entry per CDR3 protein. The repertoire includes about 220,000 distinct CDR3 sequences, 30% to 40% of them detected once, and roughly 1.1% sits in the top ten. The material sequenced was sorted CD4+, CD8+, or CD8+CD57+ T cells (not recorded which) from PBMCs. The receptor comes from a human donor in good health, serving as a control.

CDR3 bases: TGTGCCAGCAGCAGAGGGGAGGCTAGCACAGATACGCAGTATTTT. This gives the protein CASSRGEASTDTQYF. The chain employs TRBV7-7 and TRBJ2-3; TRBD2 is a possible D gene (6 bases). Trimming stripped 5 bases from V and 0 bases from J, with 12 bases between. Germline lookup yields CDR1 SSHAT and CDR2 FNYEAQ (reference sequence). The CDR3 contains 15 residues.